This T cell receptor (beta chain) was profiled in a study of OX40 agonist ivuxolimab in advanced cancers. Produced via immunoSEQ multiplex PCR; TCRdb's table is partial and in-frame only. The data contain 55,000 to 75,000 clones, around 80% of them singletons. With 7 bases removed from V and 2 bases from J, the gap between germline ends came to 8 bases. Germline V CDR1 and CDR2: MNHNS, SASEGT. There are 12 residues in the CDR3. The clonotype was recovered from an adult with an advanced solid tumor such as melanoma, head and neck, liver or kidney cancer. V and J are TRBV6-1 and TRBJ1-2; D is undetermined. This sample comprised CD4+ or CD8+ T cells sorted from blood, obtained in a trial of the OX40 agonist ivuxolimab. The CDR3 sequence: CASNAGNYGYTF. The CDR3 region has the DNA TGTGCCAGCAATGCAGGAAACTATGGCTACACCTTC.